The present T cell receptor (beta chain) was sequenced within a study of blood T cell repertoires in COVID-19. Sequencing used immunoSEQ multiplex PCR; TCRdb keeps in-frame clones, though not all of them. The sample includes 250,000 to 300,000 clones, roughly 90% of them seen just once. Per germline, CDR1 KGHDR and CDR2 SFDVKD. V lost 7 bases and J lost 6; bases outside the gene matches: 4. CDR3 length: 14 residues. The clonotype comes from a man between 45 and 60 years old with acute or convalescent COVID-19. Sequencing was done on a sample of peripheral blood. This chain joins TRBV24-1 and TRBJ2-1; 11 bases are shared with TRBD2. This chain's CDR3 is CATSLAGGPNEQFF. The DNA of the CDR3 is TGTGCCACCAGCTTAGCGGGGGGGCCCAATGAGCAGTTCTTC.